This T cell receptor (beta chain) stems from a study of T cell repertoires in cytomegalovirus infection. Overall study context: Newly reported HLA-C-restricted and thoroughly characterized HLA-B-restricted CMV epitopes were employed. Based on public TCR beta signatures, there were indications of CMV infection and of a matching HLA type. Study-wide points: The cumulative frequency of public TCR beta families identified carriers of CMV plus the relevant HLA. Dominating the ex vivo response were HLA-C-restricted CMV-specific TCR beta clonotypes.

TCRdb passed the reads through MiXCR, listing each CDR3 protein once. The table includes some 800,000 distinct CDR3 sequences, about 33% detected once. As regards this clonotype: Antigen: not known.

The CDR3 spans 15 residues. Germline CDR1 reads LGHNA; CDR2 reads YSLEER. The V gene lost 2 bases and the J gene lost 10 bases, with 18 bases spanning the gap. Sequencing used cultured CD8+ T cells from PBMCs, obtained from culture after CMV antigen stimulation. The sequence came from a human donor in good health (CMV status not recorded). Some clones in this sample may be carry-over from other donors' samples. V usage is TRBV4-3 and J usage is TRBJ2-1; D may be TRBD1 (5 bases). The CDR3 is CASSQPRTGRTEQFF. CDR3 sequence (DNA): TGCGCCAGCAGCCAACCCCGAACAGGTAGGACGGAGCAGTTCTTC.